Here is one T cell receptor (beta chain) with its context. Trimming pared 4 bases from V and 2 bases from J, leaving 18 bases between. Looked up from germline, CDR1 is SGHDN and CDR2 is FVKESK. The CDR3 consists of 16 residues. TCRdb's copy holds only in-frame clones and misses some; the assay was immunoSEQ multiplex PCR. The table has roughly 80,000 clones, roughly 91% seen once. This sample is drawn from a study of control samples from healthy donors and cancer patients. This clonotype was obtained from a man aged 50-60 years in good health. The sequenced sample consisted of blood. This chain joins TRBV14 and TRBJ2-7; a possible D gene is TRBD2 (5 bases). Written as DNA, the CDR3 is TGTGCCAGCAGCCCCTACCCTAAGACTACTACCTACGAGCAGTACTTC. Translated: CASSPYPKTTTYEQYF.